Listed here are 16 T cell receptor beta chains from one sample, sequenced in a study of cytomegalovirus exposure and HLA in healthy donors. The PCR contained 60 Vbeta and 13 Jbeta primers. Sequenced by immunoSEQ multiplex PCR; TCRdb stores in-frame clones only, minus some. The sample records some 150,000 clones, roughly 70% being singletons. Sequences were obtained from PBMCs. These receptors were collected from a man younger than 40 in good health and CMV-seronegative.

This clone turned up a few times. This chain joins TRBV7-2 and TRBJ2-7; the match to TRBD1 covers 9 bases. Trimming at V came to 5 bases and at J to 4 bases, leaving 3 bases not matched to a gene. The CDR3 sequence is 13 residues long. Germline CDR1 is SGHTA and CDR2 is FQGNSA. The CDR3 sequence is CASSIGQGYEQYF. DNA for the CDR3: TGTGCCAGCAGCATCGGACAGGGGTACGAGCAGTACTTC.

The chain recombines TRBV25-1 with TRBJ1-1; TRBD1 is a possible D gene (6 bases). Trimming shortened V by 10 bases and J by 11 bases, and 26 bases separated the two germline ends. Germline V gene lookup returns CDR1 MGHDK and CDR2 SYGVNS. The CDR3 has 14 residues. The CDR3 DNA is TGTGCCATGAGGAGTAACAGGGCATCCGATGAGGCTTTCTTT. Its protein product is CAMRSNRASDEAFF.

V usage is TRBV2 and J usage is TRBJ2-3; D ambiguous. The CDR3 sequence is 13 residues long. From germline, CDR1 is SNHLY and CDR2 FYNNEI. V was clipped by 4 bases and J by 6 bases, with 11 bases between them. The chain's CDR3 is CASSAGLRDTQYF. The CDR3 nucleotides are TGTGCCAGCAGTGCAGGCCTTAGGGATACGCAGTATTTT. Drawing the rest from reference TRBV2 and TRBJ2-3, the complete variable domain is EPEVTQTPSHQVTQMGQEVILRCVPISNHLYFYWYRQILGQKVEFLVSFYNNEISEKSEIFDDQFSVERPDGSNFTLKIRSTKLEDSAMYFCASSAGLRDTQYFGPGTRLTVL.

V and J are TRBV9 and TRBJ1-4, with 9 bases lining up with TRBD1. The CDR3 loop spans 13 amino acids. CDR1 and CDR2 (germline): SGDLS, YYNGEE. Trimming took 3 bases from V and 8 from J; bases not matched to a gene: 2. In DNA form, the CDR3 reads TGTGCCAGCAGCGCTGGACAGGGGGAAAAACTGTTTTTT. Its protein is CASSAGQGEKLFF.

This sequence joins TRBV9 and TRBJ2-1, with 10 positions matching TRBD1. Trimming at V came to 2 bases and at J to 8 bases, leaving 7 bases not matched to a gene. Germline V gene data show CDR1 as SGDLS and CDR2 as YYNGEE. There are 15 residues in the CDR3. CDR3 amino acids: CASSVWDRGPHEQFF. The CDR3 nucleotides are TGTGCCAGCAGCGTTTGGGACAGGGGTCCCCATGAGCAGTTCTTC.

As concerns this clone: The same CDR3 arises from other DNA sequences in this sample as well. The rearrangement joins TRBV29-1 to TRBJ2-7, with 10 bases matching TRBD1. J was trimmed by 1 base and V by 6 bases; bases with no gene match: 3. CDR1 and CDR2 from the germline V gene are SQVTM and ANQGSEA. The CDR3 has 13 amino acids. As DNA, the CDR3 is TGCAGCGTCGGGACAGGGGATTCCTACGAGCAGTACTTC. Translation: CSVGTGDSYEQYF.

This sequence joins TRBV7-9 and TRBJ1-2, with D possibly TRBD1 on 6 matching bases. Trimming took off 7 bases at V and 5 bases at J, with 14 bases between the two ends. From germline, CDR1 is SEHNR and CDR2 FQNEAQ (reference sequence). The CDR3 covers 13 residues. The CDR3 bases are TGTGCCAGCAAAGGGGGGGGCGGTTATGGCTACACCTTC. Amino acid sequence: CASKGGGGYGYTF.

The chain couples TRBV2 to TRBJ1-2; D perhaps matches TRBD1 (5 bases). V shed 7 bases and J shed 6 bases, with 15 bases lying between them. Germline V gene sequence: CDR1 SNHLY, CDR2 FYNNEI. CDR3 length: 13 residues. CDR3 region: CASNYRYQDGYTF. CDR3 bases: TGTGCCAGCAACTACAGGTACCAGGATGGCTACACCTTC.

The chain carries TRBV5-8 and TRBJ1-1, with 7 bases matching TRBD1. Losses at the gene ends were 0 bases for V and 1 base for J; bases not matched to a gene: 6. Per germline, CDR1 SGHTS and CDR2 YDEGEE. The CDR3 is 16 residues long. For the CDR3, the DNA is TGTGCCAGCAGCTTGGATGCAGGGACAGCGAACACTGAAGCTTTCTTT. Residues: CASSLDAGTANTEAFF.

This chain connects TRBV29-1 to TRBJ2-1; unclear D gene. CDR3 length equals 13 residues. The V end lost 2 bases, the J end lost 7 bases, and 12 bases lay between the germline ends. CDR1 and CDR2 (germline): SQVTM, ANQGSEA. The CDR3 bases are TGCAGCGTTGAACCCCAGGCGAAGAATGAGCAGTTCTTC. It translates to CSVEPQAKNEQFF.

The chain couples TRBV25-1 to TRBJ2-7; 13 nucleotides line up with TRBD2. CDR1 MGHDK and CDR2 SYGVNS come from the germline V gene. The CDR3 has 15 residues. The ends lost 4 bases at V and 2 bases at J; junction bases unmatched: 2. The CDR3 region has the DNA TGTGCCAGCAGTGGGGGACTAGCGGGGCCCTACGAGCAGTACTTC. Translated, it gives CASSGGLAGPYEQYF.

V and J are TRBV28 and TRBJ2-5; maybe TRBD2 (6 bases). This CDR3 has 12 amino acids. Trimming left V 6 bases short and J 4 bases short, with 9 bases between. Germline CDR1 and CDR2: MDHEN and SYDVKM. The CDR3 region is CASREGPETQYF. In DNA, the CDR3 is TGTGCCAGCAGGGAGGGTCCAGAGACCCAGTACTTC.

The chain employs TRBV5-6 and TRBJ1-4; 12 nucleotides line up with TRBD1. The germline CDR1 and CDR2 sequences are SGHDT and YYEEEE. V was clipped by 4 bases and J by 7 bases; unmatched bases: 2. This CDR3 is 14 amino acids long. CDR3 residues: CASSRDRGPEKLFF. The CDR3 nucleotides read TGTGCCAGCAGCAGGGACAGGGGGCCTGAAAAACTGTTTTTT.

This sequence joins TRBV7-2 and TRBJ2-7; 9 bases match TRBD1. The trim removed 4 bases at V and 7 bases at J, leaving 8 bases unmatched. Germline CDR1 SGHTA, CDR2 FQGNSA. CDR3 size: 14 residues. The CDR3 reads CASSYLQGASEQYF. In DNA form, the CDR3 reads TGTGCCAGCAGCTATCTACAGGGGGCAAGTGAGCAGTACTTC.

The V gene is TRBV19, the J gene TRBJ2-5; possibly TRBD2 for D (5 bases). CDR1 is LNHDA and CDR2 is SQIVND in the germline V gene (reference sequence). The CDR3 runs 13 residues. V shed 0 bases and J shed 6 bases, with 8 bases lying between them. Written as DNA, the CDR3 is TGTGCCAGTAGTATAGAGGGGAGACAGACCCAGTACTTC. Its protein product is CASSIEGRQTQYF.

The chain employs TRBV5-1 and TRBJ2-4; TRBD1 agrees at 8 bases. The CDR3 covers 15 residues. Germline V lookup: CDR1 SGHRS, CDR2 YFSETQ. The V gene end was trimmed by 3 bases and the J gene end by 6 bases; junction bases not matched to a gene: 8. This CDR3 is CASSWGQVDGNIQYF. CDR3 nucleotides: TGCGCCAGCAGCTGGGGACAGGTCGATGGAAACATTCAGTACTTC.